One and the same sample provided the 25 T cell receptor beta chains below, sequenced in a study of T cells in localized non-small cell lung cancer. TCRdb's table, derived via immunoSEQ multiplex PCR, lists solely in-frame clones and lacks some. The sample includes 37,000 or so clones, over 80% of them seen just once. Sequencing was performed on peripheral blood, taken before any cancer treatment. The origin of the receptors is a woman aged 40 to 75 with stage I lung adenocarcinoma.

CDR3 amino acids: CASSESRDQETQYF. DNA of the CDR3: TGTGCCAGCAGTGAGTCCCGGGACCAAGAGACCCAGTACTTC. This rearrangement joins TRBV2 to TRBJ2-5; D call uncertain. Germline lookup yields CDR1 SNHLY and CDR2 FYNNEI. Trimming left V 3 bases short and J 0 bases short, with 8 bases between. This CDR3 region has 14 residues.

The chain uses TRBV5-1 and TRBJ2-3, with 11 bases that match TRBD2. This CDR3 region has 15 residues. Germline CDR1 SGHRS, CDR2 YFSETQ. Trimming took 4 bases from V and 4 from J; bases not matched to a gene: 5. In DNA, the CDR3 is TGCGCCAGCAGCCGGGGGACTAGCGGCCCAGATACGCAGTATTTT. Protein sequence: CASSRGTSGPDTQYF. Drawing the rest from reference TRBV5-1 and TRBJ2-3, the complete variable domain is KAGVTQTPRYLIKTRGQQVTLSCSPISGHRSVSWYQQTPGQGLQFLFEYFSETQRNKGNFPGRFSGRQFSNSRSEMNVSTLELGDSALYLCASSRGTSGPDTQYFGPGTRLTVL.

This clone was counted only a few times. The chain joins TRBV19 to TRBJ1-5; tentatively, D is TRBD1 (5 bases). This CDR3 comprises 15 residues. CDR1 LNHDA and CDR2 SQIVND come from the germline V gene (reference sequence). Trimming left V 6 bases short and J 0 bases short, with 12 bases between. This CDR3 reads CASSPGVLSNQPQHF. The DNA for the CDR3 is TGTGCCAGTAGCCCGGGGGTCCTTAGCAATCAGCCCCAGCATTTT.

CDR3: CASSKYPRLAAKPSTDTQYF. CDR3 DNA: TGTGCCAGCAGCAAGTATCCCCGACTAGCGGCAAAACCTAGCACAGATACGCAGTATTTT. V and J are TRBV21-1 and TRBJ2-3; the table gives TRBD2 as D, unverified against the DNA. TRBV21-1 is shown as a pseudogene. The CDR3 loop spans 20 amino acids.

V usage is TRBV5-5 and J usage is TRBJ2-7; the match to TRBD1 covers 7 bases. V shed 4 bases and J 2 bases; nucleotides not matched to a gene: 3. Germline CDR1 is SGHKS and CDR2 is YYEKEE (reference sequence). This CDR3 is built from 13 residues. CDR3 in DNA: TGTGCCAGCAGCCGACAGGGCACCTACGAGCAGTACTTC. Protein product: CASSRQGTYEQYF.

V is TRBV9 and J is TRBJ2-3; 7 nucleotides match TRBD2. Unmatched junction bases numbered 9, after V lost 4 bases and J lost 1 base. The V gene's germline CDR1 is SGDLS and CDR2 YYNGEE. The CDR3 is 16 residues long. The DNA for the CDR3 is TGTGCCAGCAGCAAACGAAGCGGGATAGGCACAGATACGCAGTATTTT. Translation gives CASSKRSGIGTDTQYF.

The rearrangement uses TRBV6-6 and TRBJ1-5; D ambiguous. The CDR3 is made up of 16 amino acids. CDR1 and CDR2 from the germline V gene are MNHNY and SVGAGI (reference sequence). V shed 3 bases and J shed 0 bases, with 12 bases lying between them. The CDR3 DNA sequence: TGTGCCAGCAGTTATTTAGAGATATATAGCAATCAGCCCCAGCATTTT. Its protein product is CASSYLEIYSNQPQHF.

The chain carries TRBV6-9 and TRBJ1-1; D is undetermined. This CDR3 has 13 residues. The V gene's germline CDR1 is MNHGY and CDR2 SVAAGI. The V end lost 5 bases, the J end lost 5 bases, and 12 bases lay between the germline ends. CDR3 sequence reads: CASSRLGETEAFF. CDR3 DNA sequence: TGTGCCAGCAGTCGCCTCGGGGAGACTGAAGCTTTCTTT.

A single count supports this clone. This chain joins TRBV2 and TRBJ2-3; no clear D. The CDR3 length is 12 residues. From germline, CDR1 is SNHLY and CDR2 FYNNEI. Trimming left V 5 bases short and J 2 bases short, with 5 bases between. CDR3 in amino acids: CASSPTTDTQYF. The CDR3 coding sequence is TGTGCCAGCAGTCCCACCACAGATACGCAGTATTTT.

V gene TRBV27 combines with J gene TRBJ2-7, with 12 bases fitting TRBD1. The germline V gene encodes CDR1 MNHEY and CDR2 SMNVEV (reference sequence). With V trimmed by 4 bases and J by 3 bases, 4 bases remained unmatched. The CDR3 consists of 15 residues. The CDR3 reads CASSSGTGGGYEQYF. The CDR3 DNA reads TGTGCCAGCAGTTCGGGGACAGGGGGCGGCTACGAGCAGTACTTC.

This chain uses TRBV5-8 with TRBJ2-7, with D tentatively TRBD2 (5 bases). Germline CDR1 reads SGHTS; CDR2 reads YDEGEE. Trimming removed 0 bases at V and 0 bases at J, with 10 bases between. The CDR3 has 15 amino acids. The CDR3 DNA follows: TGTGCCAGCAGCTTGGCTAGCCTAGGCTCCTACGAGCAGTACTTC. Translated, it gives CASSLASLGSYEQYF. The full variable domain, completed using reference TRBV5-8 and TRBJ2-7, is EAGVTQSPTHLIKTRGQQATLRCSPISGHTSVYWYQQALGLGLQFLLWYDEGEERNRGNFPPRFSGRQFPNYSSELNVNALELEDSALYLCASSLASLGSYEQYFGPGTRLTVT.

The V call is TRBV5-1, the J call TRBJ2-5; tentatively, D is TRBD1 (6 bases). The ends were cut back, 4 bases at V and 1 base at J, with 14 bases in the middle. The CDR3 consists of 15 residues. Germline lookup yields CDR1 SGHRS and CDR2 YFSETQ. CDR3 nucleotides: TGCGCCAGCAGCCTAACCTCGGACAGCCAAGAGACCCAGTACTTC. This gives the protein CASSLTSDSQETQYF.

The chain has TRBV6-1 and TRBJ1-1, with a possible D match to TRBD1 (5 bases). Trimming pared 3 bases from V and 11 bases from J, leaving 16 bases between. The CDR3 loop spans 13 amino acids. Germline V gene lookup returns CDR1 MNHNS and CDR2 SASEGT. Here the CDR3 reads CASSEAWGVGAFF. DNA for the CDR3: TGTGCCAGCAGTGAGGCATGGGGGGTTGGGGCTTTCTTT.

The chain has TRBV4-1 and TRBJ1-2; the match to TRBD1 covers 9 bases. Germline CDR1 is MGHRA and CDR2 is YSYEKL. V was clipped by 4 bases and J by 8 bases; unmatched bases: 5. The CDR3 is 13 amino acids. The CDR3 protein is CASSRTGERGYTF. For the CDR3, the DNA is TGCGCCAGCAGCCGGACAGGGGAACGGGGCTACACCTTC.

Regarding this clone: The sample contains more than one DNA sequence encoding this CDR3. J is TRBJ2-7 and V is TRBV14, with unresolved D. This CDR3 comprises 12 residues. The germline CDR1 and CDR2 sequences are SGHDN and FVKESK. V dropped 1 base and J dropped 4 bases, with 5 bases sitting between them. The DNA for the CDR3 is TGTGCCAGCAGCCAAGGGGGTTACGAGCAGTACTTC. This gives the protein CASSQGGYEQYF. The full variable domain, completed using reference TRBV14 and TRBJ2-7, is EAGVTQFPSHSVIEKGQTVTLRCDPISGHDNLYWYRRVMGKEIKFLLHFVKESKQDESGMPNNRFLAERTGGTYSTLKVQPAELEDSGVYFCASSQGGYEQYFGPGTRLTVT.

This chain links TRBV7-2 with TRBJ1-5; TRBD1 might be the D (6 bases). V shed 4 bases and J shed 3 bases, with 10 bases lying between them. The CDR3 is 14 amino acids. CDR1 is SGHTA, CDR2 FQGNSA, per germline. CDR3 sequence (DNA): TGTGCCAGCAGCTCCGGACAGCCCAATCAGCCCCAGCATTTT. Its translation is CASSSGQPNQPQHF. The variable domain in full, with the rest retrieved from reference TRBV7-2 and TRBJ1-5, is GAGVSQSPSNKVTEKGKDVELRCDPISGHTALYWYRQSLGQGLEFLIYFQGNSAPDKSGLPSDRFSAERTGGSVSTLTIQRTQQEDSAVYLCASSSGQPNQPQHFGDGTRLSIL.

CDR3 amino acids: CASSLARGSSAGELFF. The DNA of the CDR3 is TGCGCCAGCAGCTTGGCGAGGGGCAGTTCCGCCGGGGAGCTGTTTTTT. The chain uses TRBV5-1 and TRBJ2-2; D is perhaps TRBD1 or TRBD2 (5 bases each). V was pared by 0 bases and J by 6 bases, with 15 bases between. Germline V lookup: CDR1 SGHRS, CDR2 YFSETQ. The CDR3 is made up of 16 amino acids.

The V call is TRBV7-9, the J call TRBJ2-1; D is uncertain. The CDR3 is made up of 13 amino acids. Germline loops: CDR1 SEHNR, CDR2 FQNEAQ (reference sequence). Trimming stripped 0 bases from V and 1 base from J, with 1 base between. CDR3 sequence reads: CASSLASYNEQFF. The CDR3 DNA sequence: TGTGCCAGCAGCTTAGCATCCTACAATGAGCAGTTCTTC.

The gene calls are TRBV19 and TRBJ2-1, with 9 bases aligning to TRBD2. Per the germline V gene, CDR1 is LNHDA and CDR2 is SQIVND (reference sequence). The CDR3 sequence is 14 residues long. Unmatched junction bases numbered 6, after V lost 3 bases and J lost 9 bases. The CDR3 reads CASSMAAGGAEQFF. CDR3 coding DNA: TGTGCCAGTAGTATGGCAGCGGGAGGCGCTGAGCAGTTCTTC.

This clone was seen once. The V call is TRBV7-9, the J call TRBJ2-2; D call uncertain. The CDR3 totals 17 residues. Trimming pared 5 bases from V and 5 bases from J, leaving 21 bases between. Germline CDR1 and CDR2: SEHNR and FQNEAQ (reference sequence). CDR3 coding DNA: TGTGCCAGCAGCACCGGCGGTGGAGCCTCGAGTACCGGGGAGCTGTTTTTT. Translating it yields CASSTGGGASSTGELFF.

The chain has TRBV10-3 and TRBJ1-4, with 7 bases lining up with TRBD1. V trimming: 2 bases; J trimming: 2 bases; junction bases outside the gene matches: 8. The germline V gene has CDR1 ENHRY and CDR2 SYGVKD. The CDR3 is made up of 17 amino acids. The CDR3 bases are TGTGCCATCAGTGAGAAACAGGGGATGGAGACTAATGAAAAACTGTTTTTT. It codes for CAISEKQGMETNEKLFF.

The chain has TRBV2 and TRBJ2-3; D is unresolved. In germline, CDR1 is SNHLY, CDR2 FYNNEI. The CDR3 covers 15 residues. V was trimmed by 6 bases and J by 1 base, leaving 14 bases between them. Here the CDR3 DNA reads TGTGCCAGCAGGGTCCAGTCTTATCGCACAGATACGCAGTATTTT. It translates to CASRVQSYRTDTQYF.

The chain combines TRBV7-9 with TRBJ2-7; D is tentatively TRBD1 or TRBD2 (5 bases each). The CDR3 has 14 amino acids. The V gene lost 1 base and the J gene lost 6 bases, with 13 bases spanning the gap. Looked up from germline, CDR1 is SEHNR and CDR2 is FQNEAQ (reference sequence). The CDR3 loop is CASSLDLGTGEQYF. The CDR3 DNA reads TGTGCCAGCAGCTTAGATCTAGGGACGGGCGAGCAGTACTTC.

The rearrangement links TRBV2 to TRBJ1-6, with a possible D match to TRBD1 (5 bases). Germline V lookup: CDR1 SNHLY, CDR2 FYNNEI. The V end lost 3 bases, the J end lost 5 bases, and 11 bases lay between the germline ends. This CDR3 has 15 residues. The CDR3 region is CASSEGRSNNSPLHF. CDR3 nucleotide sequence: TGTGCCAGCAGTGAGGGACGTTCGAATAATTCACCCCTCCACTTT.

Concerning this clone itself: This sample includes further DNA sequences coding for the same CDR3. The CDR3 protein is CASRRELGSSYEQYF. CDR3 bases: TGTGCCAGTAGACGAGAGTTGGGGAGTTCCTACGAGCAGTACTTC. The chain combines TRBV19 with TRBJ2-7, with D possibly being TRBD2 (5 bases). V lost 6 bases to trimming and J lost 1 base, with 16 bases between them. Germline CDR1 and CDR2: LNHDA and SQIVND (reference sequence). This CDR3 has 15 amino acids. Full variable domain (missing parts from reference TRBV19 and TRBJ2-7): DGGITQSPKYLFRKEGQNVTLSCEQNLNHDAMYWYRQDPGQGLRLIYYSQIVNDFQKGDIAEGYSVSREKKESFPLTVTSAQKNPTAFYLCASRRELGSSYEQYFGPGTRLTVT.